This passage covers 20 T cell receptor beta chains from one sample sequenced in a study of blood T cell repertoires in COVID-19. The assay was immunoSEQ multiplex PCR, and TCRdb's table has in-frame clones only and misses some. The sample holds a few hundred thousand clones; around 91% are singletons and the top ten take around a tenth. Sequenced input: PBMCs or T cells enriched from blood (not recorded which). The receptors derive from a woman between 35 and 50 years old who had recovered from COVID-19.

The chain is built from TRBV12-3 or TRBV12-4 and TRBJ2-3; no reliable D call. V lost 3 bases and J lost 6, with 10 bases in between. The CDR3 is made up of 13 amino acids. For the CDR3, the DNA is TGTGCCAGCAGTTTGGCCAGGTTGGATACGCAGTATTTT. Protein sequence: CASSLARLDTQYF.

The rearrangement links TRBV21-1 to TRBJ2-1; the listed D gene, TRBD1, was not tested against the DNA. TRBV21-1 is a pseudogene segment. The CDR3 contains 14 residues. The CDR3 loop is CATYTGYSYNEQFF. The CDR3 nucleotides read TGTGCCACCTATACAGGTTACTCCTACAATGAGCAGTTCTTC.

The chain's CDR3 is CASSIGETGGYNEQFF. The DNA for the CDR3 is TGTGCCAGTAGTATCGGGGAGACAGGGGGCTACAATGAGCAGTTCTTC. This chain links TRBV19 with TRBJ2-1, with TRBD1 matching over 9 bases. This CDR3 is 16 amino acids long. The V and J ends lost 3 bases and 3 bases, in that order; junction bases with no gene match: 6. Germline lookup yields CDR1 LNHDA and CDR2 SQIVND (reference sequence).

The rearrangement links TRBV28 to TRBJ2-1; D is uncertain. CDR3 length equals 13 residues. V was shortened by 3 bases and J by 5 bases, with 8 bases between the two germline ends. Germline V gives CDR1 MDHEN, CDR2 SYDVKM. This CDR3 is CASSLRPDNEQFF. The CDR3, as DNA: TGTGCCAGCAGTTTGCGGCCAGACAATGAGCAGTTCTTC.

This chain joins TRBV29-1 and TRBJ2-3; 12 bases match TRBD2. CDR3 length equals 15 residues. The germline CDR1 and CDR2 sequences are SQVTM and ANQGSEA. With 4 bases clipped from V and 1 base from J, the junction kept 3 bases outside the gene matches. The CDR3, as DNA: TGCAGCGTTGGGTCTAGCGGGGGGGGCACAGATACGCAGTATTTT. It codes for CSVGSSGGGTDTQYF.

This clone was recorded once. This chain connects TRBV2 to TRBJ1-4; possible D gene TRBD1, 6 bases. CDR1 and CDR2 from the germline V gene are SNHLY and FYNNEI. The CDR3 is made up of 15 amino acids. The V end was cut by 7 bases, the J end by 8 bases, with 20 bases between. The CDR3 loop reads CASNEGTIGREKLFF. CDR3 DNA sequence: TGTGCCAGCAACGAGGGGACAATAGGTCGAGAAAAACTGTTTTTT.

This chain links TRBV7-3 with TRBJ2-7; a weak D match, TRBD2 (5 bases). The CDR3 covers 15 residues. Looked up from germline, CDR1 is SGHTA and CDR2 is FQGTGA. Trimming took 2 bases from V and 9 from J, leaving 20 bases between them. CDR3: CASSLSPGGPSVQYF. CDR3 DNA sequence: TGTGCCAGCAGCTTATCCCCCGGAGGACCCTCCGTGCAGTACTTC. The full variable domain, in which reference TRBV7-3 and TRBJ2-7 provide the parts outside the CDR3, is GAGVSQTPSNKVTEKGKYVELRCDPISGHTALYWYRQSLGQGPEFLIYFQGTGAADDSGLPNDRFFAVRPEGSVSTLKIQRTERGDSAVYLCASSLSPGGPSVQYFGPGTRLTVT.

The sample holds one count of this clone. The chain links TRBV3-1 (or the pseudogene TRBV3-2) to TRBJ2-7, with D maybe TRBD1 (6 bases). The CDR3 consists of 14 residues. Trimming removed 4 bases from V and 2 bases from J, with 12 bases in between. Germline V gene lookup returns CDR1 LGHDT and CDR2 YNNKEL (reference sequence). CDR3 region: CASSPWTETYEQYF. The CDR3 region has the DNA TGTGCCAGCAGCCCCTGGACAGAGACCTACGAGCAGTACTTC.

Of note for this clone: Other DNA sequences in the same sample also yield this CDR3. The rearrangement joins TRBV4-3 to TRBJ1-1; perhaps TRBD1 as D (6 bases). The V end was cut by 0 bases, the J end by 4 bases, with 9 bases between. CDR3 size: 14 residues. Per the germline V gene, CDR1 is LGHNA and CDR2 is YSLEER. The chain's CDR3 is CASSQDRGGTEAFF. The CDR3 DNA reads as TGCGCCAGCAGCCAAGATAGGGGGGGCACTGAAGCTTTCTTT.

V and J are TRBV12-3 or TRBV12-4 and TRBJ2-7; maybe TRBD2 (6 bases). V was pared by 5 bases and J by 7 bases, with 15 bases between. The CDR3 contains 13 residues. CDR3 residues: CASSPRVGGEQYF. The CDR3 DNA reads as TGTGCCAGCAGTCCCCGTGTGGGGGGAGAGCAGTACTTC.

The gene calls are TRBV19 and TRBJ1-2, with D unresolved. The germline V gene has CDR1 LNHDA and CDR2 SQIVND (reference sequence). This CDR3 is 15 amino acids long. Between the trimmed V and J ends, which lost 5 bases and 6 bases, there was a span of 19 bases. CDR3 nucleotides: TGTGCCAGTAGTTTCGGACTTTGGGGAACTAATGGCTACACCTTC. This codes for CASSFGLWGTNGYTF.

The chain couples TRBV28 to TRBJ2-7, with 12 bases identical to TRBD2. Germline CDR1 and CDR2: MDHEN and SYDVKM. The CDR3 runs 18 residues. Trimming at V came to 5 bases and at J to 3 bases, leaving 14 bases not matched to a gene. CDR3 in DNA: TGTGCCAGCAGTCCGCGAAAGTTGACTAGCGGGGGATACTACGAGCAGTACTTC. It is translated as CASSPRKLTSGGYYEQYF.

The CDR3 protein is CASSSPRTGHAQYF. The CDR3 bases are TGTGCCAGCAGTTCCCCGAGGACAGGGCACGCGCAGTACTTC. The chain recombines TRBV6-5 with TRBJ2-7; 8 bases line up with TRBD1. V shed 4 bases, J shed 9 bases, and the junction held 11 bases outside the gene matches. The CDR3 spans 14 residues. Germline loops: CDR1 MNHEY, CDR2 SVGAGI.

Many counts were recorded for this clone. The chain joins TRBV18 to TRBJ1-5; TRBD1 matches 11 bases. Unmatched junction bases numbered 3, after V lost 5 bases and J lost 0 bases. There are 16 residues in the CDR3. Per the germline V gene, CDR1 is KGHSH and CDR2 is LQKENI. CDR3 sequence: CASSRGQGGSNQPQHF. CDR3 nucleotide sequence: TGTGCCAGCTCAAGGGGACAGGGGGGTAGCAATCAGCCCCAGCATTTT. The entire variable domain, with the rest obtained from reference TRBV18 and TRBJ1-5, is as follows: NAGVMQNPRHLVRRRGQEARLRCSPMKGHSHVYWYRQLPEEGLKFMVYLQKENIIDESGMPKERFSAEFPKEGPSILRIQQVVRGDSAAYFCASSRGQGGSNQPQHFGDGTRLSIL.

This clone was recorded once. V gene TRBV5-4 combines with J gene TRBJ2-1; 7 bases align to TRBD2. The CDR3 covers 15 residues. Germline V gene sequence: CDR1 SGHNT, CDR2 YYREEE (reference sequence). Trimming removed 5 bases from V and 2 bases from J; junction bases left unmatched: 7. In DNA, the CDR3 is TGTGCCAGCAGTCGCCTGGGGGGGGCCTACAATGAGCAGTTCTTC. Translating it yields CASSRLGGAYNEQFF.

The rearrangement uses TRBV9 and TRBJ2-7; TRBD2 matches 7 bases. CDR1 is SGDLS, CDR2 YYNGEE, per germline. J lost 4 bases, V lost 0 bases, and 7 bases had no gene match. This CDR3 is built from 15 residues. DNA of the CDR3: TGTGCCAGCAGCGTAGCTAGCGGAGTATTATACGAGCAGTACTTC. As protein: CASSVASGVLYEQYF.

The chain carries TRBV6-6 and TRBJ2-7; a weak D match, TRBD2 (5 bases). The V and J ends lost 6 bases and 7 bases respectively, with 16 bases between them. This CDR3 spans 13 amino acids. Germline values: CDR1 MNHNY, CDR2 SVGAGI (reference sequence). The CDR3 nucleotides are TGTGCCAGCAGGCCCGGGGAGCTACAAGAGCAGTACTTC. Translating gives CASRPGELQEQYF.

This chain uses TRBV27 with TRBJ1-2; 8 nucleotides line up with TRBD1. The CDR3 runs to 14 residues. Germline V gene sequence: CDR1 MNHEY, CDR2 SMNVEV (reference sequence). Trimming took 5 bases from V and 4 from J; bases not matched to a gene: 6. The CDR3 DNA reads TGTGCCAGCAGTCCCCAGGGGGCGGGCTATGGCTACACCTTC. Its translation: CASSPQGAGYGYTF.

The rearrangement joins TRBV6-1 to TRBJ1-5; D may be TRBD1 (5 bases). V was pared by 1 base and J by 9 bases, with 13 bases between. The CDR3 runs 14 residues. Germline CDR1 is MNHNS and CDR2 is SASEGT. CDR3 sequence reads: CASSEDNRGGPQHF. The CDR3 DNA sequence: TGTGCCAGCAGTGAAGACAACCGGGGGGGGCCCCAGCATTTT.

This clone was seen many times. This rearrangement joins TRBV4-2 to TRBJ2-7, with TRBD2 matching over 10 bases. The germline V gene has CDR1 LGHNA and CDR2 YNFKEQ. The CDR3 covers 16 residues. The ends lost 0 bases at V and 3 bases at J; junction bases unmatched: 5. CDR3 sequence reads: CASSQEALAGVYEQYF. CDR3 sequence (DNA): TGTGCCAGCAGCCAAGAAGCCCTAGCGGGAGTCTACGAGCAGTACTTC.